This TCR beta chain came from a study of blood T cell repertoires in COVID-19. The ends lost 6 bases at V and 7 bases at J; junction bases unmatched: 11. Germline CDR1 and CDR2: MNHEY and SMNVEV (reference sequence). The CDR3 has 14 amino acids. Assay used: immunoSEQ multiplex PCR; TCRdb lists only in-frame clones, some missing. In the table there are fewer than 70,000 clones, around 90% of which are singletons. The chain recombines TRBV27 with TRBJ1-1; 7 bases agree with TRBD1. The receptor was isolated from a human donor in a cohort sampled during active COVID-19. Sequencing was performed on peripheral blood. Written as DNA, the CDR3 is TGTGCCAGCAGGCCGCAACAGGGGACGATTGAAGCTTTCTTT. This gives the protein CASRPQQGTIEAFF.